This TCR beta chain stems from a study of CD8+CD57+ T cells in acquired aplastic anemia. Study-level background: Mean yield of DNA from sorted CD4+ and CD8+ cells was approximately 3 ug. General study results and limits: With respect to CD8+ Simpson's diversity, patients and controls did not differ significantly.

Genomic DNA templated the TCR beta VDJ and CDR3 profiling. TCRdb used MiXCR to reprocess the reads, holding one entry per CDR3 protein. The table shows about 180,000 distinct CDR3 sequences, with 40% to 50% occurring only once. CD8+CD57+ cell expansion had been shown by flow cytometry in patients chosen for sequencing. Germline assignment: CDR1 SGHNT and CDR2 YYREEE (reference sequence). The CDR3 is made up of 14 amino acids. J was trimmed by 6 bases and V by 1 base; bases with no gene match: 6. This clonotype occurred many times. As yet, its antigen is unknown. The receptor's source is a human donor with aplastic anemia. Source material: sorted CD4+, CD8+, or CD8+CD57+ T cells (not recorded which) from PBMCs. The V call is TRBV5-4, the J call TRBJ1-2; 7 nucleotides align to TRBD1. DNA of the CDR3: TGTGCCAGCAGCTTGCGACAGGGCCCGAATGGCTACACCTTC. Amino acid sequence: CASSLRQGPNGYTF.